These 21 T cell receptor beta chains came from one sample sequenced in a study of blood T cells in healthy people across ages (dated by TCRdb to between 2014 and 2016). The library was built by means of 5' RACE. Data came from an Illumina HiSeq 2500. A second PCR of 7 to 11 cycles was performed with a sample-barcoded 5' primer and a J-beta primer mix. Using fastp at Q25 and MiXCR, TCRdb reprocessed the public reads and kept productive beta chains. Every entry covers one CDR3 protein and lists the most common genes and DNA from its rows. A total of about 680,000 distinct CDR3 sequences appear in this sample, approximately 49% of them only once. The ten largest clones represent about a third of the sample. Sequenced sample: blood. All receptors come from a woman aged 55-69 years in good health.

The V call is TRBV28, the J call TRBJ1-4; perhaps TRBD1 as D (6 bases). The CDR3 sequence is 17 residues long. V gave up 3 bases and J gave up 6 bases, with 20 bases separating them. The V gene's germline CDR1 is MDHEN and CDR2 SYDVKM. The CDR3 nucleotides are TGTGCCAGCAGTTTGTCGGGGGGCTCGGATGAATATGAAAAACTGTTTTTT. Translation gives CASSLSGGSDEYEKLFF.

The chain carries TRBV3-1 and TRBJ2-1, with a tentative D call TRBD2 (6 bases). Trimming took off 1 base at V and 4 bases at J, with 20 bases between the two ends. The CDR3 totals 18 residues. Germline V gives CDR1 LGHDT, CDR2 YNNKEL (reference sequence). Written as DNA, the CDR3 is TGTGCCAGCAGCCAAGGGCTATTGGAGGGCTTCGGGTACAATGAGCAGTTCTTC. Translating gives CASSQGLLEGFGYNEQFF.

The rearrangement joins TRBV6-1 to TRBJ1-5; maybe TRBD1 (5 bases). The CDR3 is 13 amino acids. V was shortened by 2 bases and J by 4 bases, with 6 bases between the two germline ends. In germline, CDR1 is MNHNS, CDR2 SASEGT. This CDR3 is CASSEPGNQPQHF. The DNA of the CDR3 is TGTGCCAGCAGTGAACCAGGGAATCAGCCCCAGCATTTT.

The chain links TRBV5-1 to TRBJ2-5; D might be TRBD2 (5 bases). V was pared by 5 bases and J by 0 bases, with 14 bases between. The CDR3 extends over 15 amino acids. Germline-derived CDR1 and CDR2 are SGHRS and YFSETQ. CDR3 sequence (DNA): TGCGCCAGCAGTTCTGGTCCGGGGTACCAAGAGACCCAGTACTTC. This sequence encodes CASSSGPGYQETQYF.

This chain connects TRBV20-1 to TRBJ2-5, with 7 bases identical to TRBD1. This CDR3 has 11 residues. The V and J ends lost 5 bases and 11 bases, in that order; junction bases with no gene match: 8. The germline gives CDR1 DFQATT, CDR2 SNEGSKA (reference sequence). CDR3 DNA sequence: TGCAGTGCTGGACAGGTTTACGGGCAGTACTTC. Its translation is CSAGQVYGQYF.

This clonotype was observed a few times. The V gene is TRBV5-1, the J gene TRBJ1-2; no firm D call. V lost 4 bases, J lost 5 bases, and 9 bases lay in between. Germline V lookup: CDR1 SGHRS, CDR2 YFSETQ. There are 12 residues in the CDR3. The CDR3 DNA is TGCGCCAGCAGCATTTCGGGGTATGGCTACACCTTC. It yields the protein CASSISGYGYTF.

This chain connects TRBV20-1 to TRBJ2-1; 9 positions match TRBD2. Trimming took 5 bases from V and 4 from J; bases not matched to a gene: 6. CDR1 and CDR2 from the germline V gene are DFQATT and SNEGSKA (reference sequence). The CDR3 length is 14 residues. In nucleotides, the CDR3 is TGCAGTGCTCCCGGGACTAGCAGATACAATGAGCAGTTCTTC. It specifies CSAPGTSRYNEQFF.

At least ten counts were recorded for this clonotype. The chain is built from TRBV13 and TRBJ2-7; the match to TRBD2 covers 7 bases. After removal of 5 bases from V and 0 bases from J, the junction contained 10 bases not matched to a gene. This CDR3 has 16 amino acids. The V gene's germline CDR1 is PRHDT and CDR2 FYEKMQ (reference sequence). As DNA, the CDR3 is TGTGCCAGCAGCGCCCTTAGCGGGCCGAGCTCCTACGAGCAGTACTTC. Translation gives CASSALSGPSSYEQYF.

This clonotype showed up just a few times. V is TRBV6-6 and J is TRBJ2-2; no clear D. Germline CDR1 MNHNY, CDR2 SVGAGI (reference sequence). The CDR3 runs to 15 residues. The V end lost 4 bases, the J end lost 2 bases, and 11 bases lay between the germline ends. The CDR3 spells CASSSAAGNTGELFF. CDR3 coding DNA: TGTGCCAGCAGTTCCGCGGCCGGCAACACCGGGGAGCTGTTTTTT.

The rearrangement uses TRBV30 and TRBJ2-5; possibly TRBD1 for D (5 bases). Germline CDR1 GTSNPN, CDR2 SVGIG (reference sequence). The CDR3 spans 17 residues. Trimming took off 3 bases at V and 7 bases at J, with 27 bases between the two ends. CDR3 in DNA: TGTGCCTGGAGCCGACCCGGACAATTGGCCCCAATGGCGACCCAGTACTTC. Protein: CAWSRPGQLAPMATQYF.

This chain joins TRBV6-2 or TRBV6-3 and TRBJ2-1, with TRBD2 matching 7 bases. Trimming removed 7 bases from V and 4 bases from J; junction bases left unmatched: 4. The germline gives CDR1 MNHEY, CDR2 SVGEGT. This CDR3 has 13 amino acids. The CDR3 nucleotides read TGTGCCAGCATTGCGGGAGTATACAATGAGCAGTTCTTC. This gives the protein CASIAGVYNEQFF.

The V gene is TRBV29-1, the J gene TRBJ2-1; TRBD1 agrees at 8 bases. The CDR3 spans 13 residues. The V and J ends lost 4 bases and 2 bases, in that order; junction bases with no gene match: 1. Germline CDR1 reads SQVTM; CDR2 reads ANQGSEA. The CDR3 is CSVADRAYNEQFF. The DNA of the CDR3 is TGCAGCGTTGCGGACAGGGCCTACAATGAGCAGTTCTTC.

The V call is TRBV7-2, the J call TRBJ2-7, with TRBD1 as a possible D gene (6 bases). CDR3 length: 11 amino acids. The germline CDR1 and CDR2 sequences are SGHTA and FQGNSA. Trimming left V 8 bases short and J 2 bases short, with 7 bases between. The CDR3 DNA follows: TGTGCCAGCGGGGGCGCCTACGAGCAGTACTTC. The encoded protein is CASGGAYEQYF.

V is TRBV2 and J is TRBJ2-5; the match to TRBD1 covers 10 bases. TRBJ2-7 explains the end of the DNA better; the J call may be wrong. The CDR3 spans 14 residues. Germline V gene data show CDR1 as SNHLY and CDR2 as FYNNEI. In DNA form, the CDR3 reads TGTGCCAGCTCCACGGGACAGGGGTTCAACGAGCAGTACTTC. It is translated as CASSTGQGFNEQYF.

This rearrangement joins TRBV24-1 to TRBJ2-5, with TRBD1 matching over 9 bases. This CDR3 has 16 residues. In germline, CDR1 is KGHDR, CDR2 SFDVKD. Trimming cost V 4 bases and J 11 bases; bases outside gene matches: 16. Written as DNA, the CDR3 is TGTGCCACCAGTGACCCGGGACAGGGCGGGGACAATGAGCAGTACTTC. This translates into CATSDPGQGGDNEQYF.

In regard to this clonotype: One end of the junction is discordant with germline, which a read error may explain. This rearrangement joins TRBV7-2 to TRBJ2-7, with D tentatively TRBD2 (5 bases). Germline V gene sequence: CDR1 SGHTA, CDR2 FQGNSA. The CDR3 is 13 residues long. The CDR3: CASNLASSYEQYF. The DNA for the CDR3 is TGTGCCAGCAACTTAGCGAGTTCCTACGAGCAGTACTTC.

A few counts support this clonotype. V usage is TRBV5-1 and J usage is TRBJ2-7; either TRBD1 or TRBD2 may supply D (6 bases each). The CDR3 totals 15 residues. Germline V gives CDR1 SGHRS, CDR2 YFSETQ. The V end lost 3 bases, the J end lost 2 bases, and 15 bases lay between the germline ends. CDR3 protein: CASSWETRGAYEQYF. As DNA, the CDR3 is TGCGCCAGCAGCTGGGAGACAAGGGGGGCCTACGAGCAGTACTTC.

The rearrangement joins TRBV9 to TRBJ2-2; 12 bases match TRBD2. Germline CDR1 SGDLS, CDR2 YYNGEE. The CDR3 extends over 16 amino acids. J lost 6 bases, V lost 7 bases, and 10 bases had no gene match. CDR3 DNA sequence: TGTGCCAGCGGAGTAGGGGGACTAGCGGGTTCCGGGGAGCTGTTTTTT. It is translated as CASGVGGLAGSGELFF.

The sample holds a few counts of this clonotype. V gene TRBV10-3 combines with J gene TRBJ2-1, with 10 bases aligning to TRBD2. Germline trimming cut 3 bases from V and 4 bases from J; bases unmatched to any gene: 9. This CDR3 comprises 17 residues. Germline assignment: CDR1 ENHRY and CDR2 SYGVKD. The CDR3 DNA sequence: TGTGCCATCAGTGAAAAGGCTAGCGGGAGACTGTACAATGAGCAGTTCTTC. Translated: CAISEKASGRLYNEQFF.

The CDR3 is CSARDSGRGDQPQHF. In DNA, the CDR3 is TGCAGTGCTAGAGATTCAGGGCGCGGCGATCAGCCCCAGCATTTT. V gene TRBV20-1 combines with J gene TRBJ1-5, with a tentative D call TRBD1 (5 bases). Trimming cost V 0 bases and J 5 bases, with 14 bases left between them. The CDR3 is made up of 15 amino acids. Germline V gene sequence: CDR1 DFQATT, CDR2 SNEGSKA (reference sequence).

The gene calls are TRBV4-1 and TRBJ2-1, with 9 bases aligning to TRBD1. Germline V CDR1 and CDR2: MGHRA, YSYEKL. The trim removed 2 bases at V and 3 bases at J, leaving 5 bases unmatched. This CDR3 comprises 16 residues. The CDR3 DNA reads TGCGCCAGCAGCCAACCGACAGGGGGTCTCTACAATGAGCAGTTCTTC. Amino acid sequence: CASSQPTGGLYNEQFF.